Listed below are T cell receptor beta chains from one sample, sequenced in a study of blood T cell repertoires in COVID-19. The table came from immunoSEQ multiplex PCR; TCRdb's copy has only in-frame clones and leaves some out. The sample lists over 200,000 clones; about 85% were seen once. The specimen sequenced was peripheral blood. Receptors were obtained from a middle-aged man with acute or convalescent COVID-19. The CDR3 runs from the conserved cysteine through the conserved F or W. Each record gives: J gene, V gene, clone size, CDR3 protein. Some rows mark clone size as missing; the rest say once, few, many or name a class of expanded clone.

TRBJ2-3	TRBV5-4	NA	CASSLTGEPADTQYF
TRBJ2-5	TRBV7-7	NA	CASSEAGQLPQETQYF
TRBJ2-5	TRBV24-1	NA	CATSDQTGGLGETQYF
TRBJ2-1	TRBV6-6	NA	CASRATGDEQFF
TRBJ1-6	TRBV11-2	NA	CASSQENSPLHF
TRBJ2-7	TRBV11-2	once	CASSSRGSGGYEQYF
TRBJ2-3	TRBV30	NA	CAWSPSGTDTQYF
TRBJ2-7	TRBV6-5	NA	CASSGQGKGYEQYF
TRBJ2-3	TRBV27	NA	CASSGGALGGVFTDTQYF
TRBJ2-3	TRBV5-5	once	CASSLVVLAGGRDTQYF
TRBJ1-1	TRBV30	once	CAWIGQLNTEAFF
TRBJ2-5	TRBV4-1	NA	CASSQTPPGARQETQYF
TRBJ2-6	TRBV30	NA	CAWSLGVSGANVLTF
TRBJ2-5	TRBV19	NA	CASSPPAGRETQYF
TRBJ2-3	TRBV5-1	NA	CASSSRGGTSTDTQYF